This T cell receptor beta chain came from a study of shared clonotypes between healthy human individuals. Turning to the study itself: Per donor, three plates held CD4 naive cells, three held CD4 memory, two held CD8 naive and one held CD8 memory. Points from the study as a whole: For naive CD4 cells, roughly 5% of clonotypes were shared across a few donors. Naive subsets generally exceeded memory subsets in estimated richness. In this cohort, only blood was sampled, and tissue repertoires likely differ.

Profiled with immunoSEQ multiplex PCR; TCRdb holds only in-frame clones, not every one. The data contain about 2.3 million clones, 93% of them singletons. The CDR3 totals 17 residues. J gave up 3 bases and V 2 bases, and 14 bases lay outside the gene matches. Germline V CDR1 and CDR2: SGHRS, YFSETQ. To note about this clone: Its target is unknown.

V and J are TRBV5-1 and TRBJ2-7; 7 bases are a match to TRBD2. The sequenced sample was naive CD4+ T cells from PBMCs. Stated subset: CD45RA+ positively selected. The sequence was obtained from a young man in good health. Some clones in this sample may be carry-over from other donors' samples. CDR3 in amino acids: CASSFKAAGEALYEQYF. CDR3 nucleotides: TGCGCCAGCAGCTTCAAGGCGGCGGGAGAGGCCCTCTACGAGCAGTACTTC.